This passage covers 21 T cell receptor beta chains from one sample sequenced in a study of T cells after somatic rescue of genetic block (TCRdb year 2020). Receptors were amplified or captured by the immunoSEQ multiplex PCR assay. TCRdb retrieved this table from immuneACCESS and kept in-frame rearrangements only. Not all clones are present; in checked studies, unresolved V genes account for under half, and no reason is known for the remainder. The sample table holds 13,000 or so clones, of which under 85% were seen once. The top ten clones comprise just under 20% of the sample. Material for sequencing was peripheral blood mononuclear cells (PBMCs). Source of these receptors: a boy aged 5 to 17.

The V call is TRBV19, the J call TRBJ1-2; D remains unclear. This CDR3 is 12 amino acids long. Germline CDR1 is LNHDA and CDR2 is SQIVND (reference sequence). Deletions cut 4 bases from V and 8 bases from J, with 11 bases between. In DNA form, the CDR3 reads TGTGCCAGTAGTACGGACTTAAGCGGCTACACCTTC. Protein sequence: CASSTDLSGYTF.

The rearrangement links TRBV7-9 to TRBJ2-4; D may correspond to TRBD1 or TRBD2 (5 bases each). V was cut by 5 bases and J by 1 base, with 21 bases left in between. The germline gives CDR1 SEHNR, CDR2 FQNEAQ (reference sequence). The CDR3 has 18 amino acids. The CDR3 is CASSTGTRFRLAKNIQYF. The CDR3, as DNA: TGTGCCAGCAGCACGGGGACCCGCTTTAGGCTTGCCAAAAACATTCAGTACTTC.

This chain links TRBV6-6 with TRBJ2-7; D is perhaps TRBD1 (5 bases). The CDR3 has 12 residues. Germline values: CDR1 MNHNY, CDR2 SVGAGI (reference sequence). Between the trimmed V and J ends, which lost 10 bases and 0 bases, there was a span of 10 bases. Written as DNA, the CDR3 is TGTGCCATCGAGACAGACTCCTACGAGCAGTACTTC. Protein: CAIETDSYEQYF.

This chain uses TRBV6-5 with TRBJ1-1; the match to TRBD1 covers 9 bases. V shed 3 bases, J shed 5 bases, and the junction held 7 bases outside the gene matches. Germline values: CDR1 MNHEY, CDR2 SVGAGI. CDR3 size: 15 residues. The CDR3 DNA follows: TGTGCCAGCAGTTATTCCAGGGACAGGGTAACTGAAGCTTTCTTT. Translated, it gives CASSYSRDRVTEAFF.

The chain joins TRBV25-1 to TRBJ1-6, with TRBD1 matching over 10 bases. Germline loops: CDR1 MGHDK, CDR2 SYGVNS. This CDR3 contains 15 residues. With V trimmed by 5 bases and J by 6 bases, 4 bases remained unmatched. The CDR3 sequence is CASSSRTGGNSPLHF. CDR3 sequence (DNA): TGTGCCAGCAGTTCTCGGACAGGGGGTAATTCACCCCTCCACTTT.

CDR3: CASSIEGQPDYNEQFF. The CDR3 bases are TGTGCCAGTAGTATAGAGGGACAGCCAGATTACAATGAGCAGTTCTTC. The V and J genes are TRBV19 and TRBJ2-1; 7 bases fit TRBD1. This CDR3 comprises 16 residues. Trimming at V came to 0 bases and at J to 4 bases, leaving 6 bases not matched to a gene. Germline CDR1 and CDR2: LNHDA and SQIVND (reference sequence).

The CDR3 is CASSLVATRYEQYF. In DNA form, the CDR3 reads TGTGCCAGCAGCTTGGTAGCCACTCGCTACGAGCAGTACTTC. V gene TRBV5-5 combines with J gene TRBJ2-7, with D unclear. CDR1 is SGHKS and CDR2 is YYEKEE in the germline V gene (reference sequence). The CDR3 length is 14 residues. V gave up 0 bases and J gave up 3 bases, with 10 bases separating them.

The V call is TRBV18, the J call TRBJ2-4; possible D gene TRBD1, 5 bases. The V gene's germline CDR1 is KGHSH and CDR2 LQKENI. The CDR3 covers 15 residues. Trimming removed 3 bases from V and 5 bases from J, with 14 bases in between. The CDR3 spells CASSPPQGAQNIQYF. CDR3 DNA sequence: TGTGCCAGCTCACCTCCACAAGGGGCCCAAAACATTCAGTACTTC.

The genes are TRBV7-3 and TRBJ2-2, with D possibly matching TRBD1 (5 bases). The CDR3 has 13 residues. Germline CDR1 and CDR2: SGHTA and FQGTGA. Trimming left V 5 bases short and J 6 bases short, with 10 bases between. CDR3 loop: CASSPTGAGELFF. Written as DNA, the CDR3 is TGTGCCAGCAGCCCCACAGGCGCCGGGGAGCTGTTTTTT. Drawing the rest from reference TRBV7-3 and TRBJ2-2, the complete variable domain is GAGVSQTPSNKVTEKGKYVELRCDPISGHTALYWYRQSLGQGPEFLIYFQGTGAADDSGLPNDRFFAVRPEGSVSTLKIQRTERGDSAVYLCASSPTGAGELFFGEGSRLTVL.

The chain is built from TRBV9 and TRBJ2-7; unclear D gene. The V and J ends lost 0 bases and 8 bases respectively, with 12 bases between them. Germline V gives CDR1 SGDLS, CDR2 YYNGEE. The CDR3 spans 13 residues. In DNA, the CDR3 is TGTGCCAGCAGCGTAGAACCCCATGGGCAGCAGTACTTC. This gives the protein CASSVEPHGQQYF.

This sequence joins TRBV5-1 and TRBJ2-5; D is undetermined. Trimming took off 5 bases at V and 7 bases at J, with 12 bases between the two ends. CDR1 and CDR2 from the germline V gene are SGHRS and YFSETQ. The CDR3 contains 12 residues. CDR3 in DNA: TGCGCCAGCAGGGCCCTTGGGCGGACCCAGTACTTC. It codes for CASRALGRTQYF.

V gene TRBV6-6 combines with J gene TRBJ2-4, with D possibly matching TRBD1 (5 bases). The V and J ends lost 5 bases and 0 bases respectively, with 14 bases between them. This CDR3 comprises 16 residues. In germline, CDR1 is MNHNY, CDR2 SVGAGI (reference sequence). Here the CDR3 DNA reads TGTGCCAGCAGTGCCTTCCAGGGCTTAGCCAAAAACATTCAGTACTTC. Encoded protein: CASSAFQGLAKNIQYF.

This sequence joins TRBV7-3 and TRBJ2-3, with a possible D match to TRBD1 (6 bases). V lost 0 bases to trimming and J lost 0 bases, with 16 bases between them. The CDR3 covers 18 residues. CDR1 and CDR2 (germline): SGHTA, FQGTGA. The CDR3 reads CASSLTGALLASTDTQYF. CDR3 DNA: TGTGCCAGCAGCTTAACGGGGGCCTTACTCGCTAGCACAGATACGCAGTATTTT.

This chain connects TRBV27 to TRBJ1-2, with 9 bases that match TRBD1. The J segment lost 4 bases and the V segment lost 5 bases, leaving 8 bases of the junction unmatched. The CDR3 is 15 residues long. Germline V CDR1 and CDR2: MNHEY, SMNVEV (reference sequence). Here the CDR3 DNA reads TGTGCCAGCAGTCGTCCCGGGACAGGGACCTATGGCTACACCTTC. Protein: CASSRPGTGTYGYTF.

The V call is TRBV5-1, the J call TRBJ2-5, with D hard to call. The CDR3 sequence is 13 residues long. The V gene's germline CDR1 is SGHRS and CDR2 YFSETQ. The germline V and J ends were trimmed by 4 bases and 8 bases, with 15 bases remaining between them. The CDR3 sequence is CASSPVTLETQYF. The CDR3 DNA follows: TGCGCCAGCAGCCCGGTTACCTTGGAAACCCAGTACTTC.

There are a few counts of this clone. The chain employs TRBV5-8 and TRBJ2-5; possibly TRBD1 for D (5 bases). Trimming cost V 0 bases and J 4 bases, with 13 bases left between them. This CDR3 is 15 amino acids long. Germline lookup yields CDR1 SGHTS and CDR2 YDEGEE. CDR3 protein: CASSLGLGDGETQYF. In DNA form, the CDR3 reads TGTGCCAGCAGCTTGGGGCTAGGGGATGGAGAGACCCAGTACTTC.

CDR3 in DNA: TGTGCCAGCAGCTACCGCTCGGGACTAGCGGGGCCTGAGCAGTACTTC. It specifies CASSYRSGLAGPEQYF. This rearrangement joins TRBV6-6 to TRBJ2-7; 13 bases line up with TRBD2. Trimming cost V 6 bases and J 7 bases; bases outside gene matches: 12. Germline CDR1 and CDR2: MNHNY and SVGAGI (reference sequence). The CDR3 runs 16 residues.

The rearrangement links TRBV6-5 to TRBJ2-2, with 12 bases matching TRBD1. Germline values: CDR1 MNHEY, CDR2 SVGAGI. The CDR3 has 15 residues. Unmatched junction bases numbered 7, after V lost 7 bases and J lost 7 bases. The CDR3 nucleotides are TGTGCCAGCACCTTCCGGGACAGGGGGCACGGGGAGCTGTTTTTT. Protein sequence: CASTFRDRGHGELFF.

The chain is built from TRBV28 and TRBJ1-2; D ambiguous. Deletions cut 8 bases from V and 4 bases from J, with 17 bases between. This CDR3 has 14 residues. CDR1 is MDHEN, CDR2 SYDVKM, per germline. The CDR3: CASYSRSGSYGYTF. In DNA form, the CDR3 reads TGTGCCAGCTACTCCCGGTCGGGATCCTATGGCTACACCTTC.

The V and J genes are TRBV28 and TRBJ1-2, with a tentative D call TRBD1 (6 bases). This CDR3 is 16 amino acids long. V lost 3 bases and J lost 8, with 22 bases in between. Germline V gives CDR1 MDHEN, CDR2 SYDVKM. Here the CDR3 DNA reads TGTGCCAGCAGTTTGCCTACTCAGGGGATGACGAAGGGCTACACCTTC. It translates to CASSLPTQGMTKGYTF.

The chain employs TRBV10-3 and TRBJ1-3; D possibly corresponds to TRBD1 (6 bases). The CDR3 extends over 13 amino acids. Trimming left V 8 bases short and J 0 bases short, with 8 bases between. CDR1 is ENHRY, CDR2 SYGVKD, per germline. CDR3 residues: CAIEDSSGNTIYF. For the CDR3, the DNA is TGTGCCATCGAGGACAGCTCTGGAAACACCATATATTTT.